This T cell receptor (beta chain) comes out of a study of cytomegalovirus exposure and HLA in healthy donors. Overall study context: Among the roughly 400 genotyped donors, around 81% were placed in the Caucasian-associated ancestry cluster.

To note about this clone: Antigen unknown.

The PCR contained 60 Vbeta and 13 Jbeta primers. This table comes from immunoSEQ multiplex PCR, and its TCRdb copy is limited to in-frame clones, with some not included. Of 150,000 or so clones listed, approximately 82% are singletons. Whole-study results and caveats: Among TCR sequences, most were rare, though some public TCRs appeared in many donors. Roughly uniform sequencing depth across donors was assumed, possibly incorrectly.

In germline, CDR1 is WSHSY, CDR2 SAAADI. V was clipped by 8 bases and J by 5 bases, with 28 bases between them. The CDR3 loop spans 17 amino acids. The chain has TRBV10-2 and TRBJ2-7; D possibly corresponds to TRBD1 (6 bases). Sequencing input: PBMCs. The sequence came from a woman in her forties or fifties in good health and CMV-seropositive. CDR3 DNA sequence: TGCGCCAGCGTGAGTACAAGGGCAGTAACAGGGCGAAACGAGCAGTACTTC. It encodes CASVSTRAVTGRNEQYF.